The clone carrying this T cell receptor beta chain rates as medium-sized. Given the absence of the conserved phenylalanine or tryptophan at the CDR3 end, a read error is likely. The CDR3 has 15 amino acids. Germline CDR1 is MGHRA and CDR2 is YSYEKL. V dropped 2 bases and J dropped 5; count of bases not matched to a gene: 3. TCRdb analysed the 5' RACE reads with MiXCR anew, one entry per CDR3 protein. The sample records 8,500 to 9,000 distinct CDR3 sequences, roughly 29% being singletons. J is TRBJ2-5 and V is TRBV4-1, with 12 bases fitting TRBD2. Sequencing input: naive CD4+ T cells sorted from a lymph node. Subset described: naive CD4+ T cells, CD4+CD45RA+CD25-. The TCR comes from a female donor with breast cancer. The CDR3 spells CASSQLAGGRETQYS. CDR3 nucleotide sequence: TGCGCCAGCAGCCAACTAGCGGGGGGGAGGGAGACCCAGTACTCC.